The 2 T cell receptor beta chains below were found in one sample sequenced in a study of blood T cell repertoires in COVID-19. Only in-frame clones appear in the TCRdb table, and some are missing; sequencing was by immunoSEQ multiplex PCR. Of more than 200,000 clones in the sample, 80% to 90% were seen once. The specimen sequenced was peripheral blood. These receptors all stem from a man aged 40-55 years with active or convalescent COVID-19.

The chain carries TRBV21-1 and TRBJ2-2; the D call of TRBD2 is as the table states it, not checked on the DNA. TRBV21-1 is a listed pseudogene. The length of the CDR3 is 15 residues. CDR3 loop: CASSKPGSDTGELFF. In nucleotides, the CDR3 is TGTGCCAGCAGCAAACCGGGGTCGGACACCGGGGAGCTGTTTTTT.

This clone was seen only once. The chain carries TRBV7-9 and TRBJ2-7, with D possibly being TRBD1 (5 bases). The V end lost 4 bases, the J end lost 0 bases, and 7 bases lay between the germline ends. The CDR3 consists of 13 residues. CDR1 is SEHNR, CDR2 FQNEAQ, per germline (reference sequence). CDR3 loop: CASSYDSSYEQYF. CDR3 nucleotide sequence: TGTGCCAGCAGCTACGACAGCTCCTACGAGCAGTACTTC. Together with reference TRBV7-9 and TRBJ2-7, the CDR3 gives the full variable domain: DTGVSQNPRHKITKRGQNVTFRCDPISEHNRLYWYRQTLGQGPEFLTYFQNEAQLEKSRLLSDRFSAERPKGSFSTLEIQRTEQGDSAMYLCASSYDSSYEQYFGPGTRLTVT.